This TCR beta chain was sequenced in a study of early T cells in non-severe SARS-CoV-2 infection. Study as a whole: The authors sequenced bulk RNA from unsorted whole blood, leaving chains unpaired. Study-level points and caveats: Comparison of clonotypes with VDJdb favored anti-spike CD8 responses while missing private and CD4 specificities.

The table lists this clonotype with many counts. Its target is unknown. cDNA molecules, individually, were tagged with unique molecular identifiers. TCRdb analysed the 5' RACE reads with MiXCR anew, one entry per CDR3 protein. The repertoire includes some 27,000 distinct CDR3 sequences, about 5.8% of them detected once, and roughly a quarter sits in the top ten. Trimming left V 0 bases short and J 3 bases short, with 6 bases between. Germline V lookup: CDR1 SGDLS, CDR2 YYNGEE. The CDR3 loop spans 13 amino acids. The receptor's source is an adult who was a healthcare worker with PCR-confirmed SARS-CoV-2 infection or an uninfected control (not recorded which). The J gene is TRBJ1-1, the V gene TRBV9; D call uncertain. The sample consisted of whole blood. The CDR3 DNA reads TGTGCCAGCAGCGTAGGGGCGGACACTGAAGCTTTCTTT. Translated: CASSVGADTEAFF.